One T cell receptor (beta chain) is described in this entry. The data were obtained in a study of T cell changes during pregnancy in multiple sclerosis. Profiled with immunoSEQ multiplex PCR; TCRdb holds only in-frame clones, not every one. The table includes some 50,000 clones, about 90% detected once. Here the sequenced sample was CD4+ T cells from peripheral blood mononuclear cells, taken in the second trimester of pregnancy. The receptor was derived from a female donor with multiple sclerosis, enrolled in a pregnancy study.

The CDR3 DNA is TGCGCCAGCAGCCAAGCCGGGACAACTCGTGAGAAACTGTTTTTT. It encodes CASSQAGTTREKLFF. This chain connects TRBV4-1 to TRBJ1-4; a possible D gene is TRBD1 (6 bases). The germline CDR1 and CDR2 sequences are MGHRA and YSYEKL. The germline V and J ends were trimmed by 1 base and 11 bases, with 17 bases remaining between them. This CDR3 region has 15 residues.